This TCR beta chain was captured in a study of T cells in Graves' hyperthyroidism and ophthalmopathy. Those with hyperthyroidism were 18 to 65 years old, newly diagnosed, and ill for under 2 months. Study-level findings and limits: Most thyroid clonotypes with frequency above 0.001 were detected in blood. Patients with ophthalmopathy were separated from those with stable hyperthyroidism by a 13 V-J model.

V trimming: 2 bases; J trimming: 2 bases; junction bases outside the gene matches: 5. CDR1 and CDR2 from the germline V gene are SGHDT and YYEEEE. There are 16 residues in the CDR3. The investigators amplified TCR beta CDR3 regions from RNA transcripts. With the HTBI primer set, the TCR CDR3 went through a first round of RT-PCR. TCRdb re-analysed the multiplex PCR reads in MiXCR, keeping a single row per CDR3 protein. The sample records some 460,000 distinct CDR3 sequences, approximately 14% being singletons. Note on this clonotype: Its antigen remains unidentified.

Input material: blood. The chain uses TRBV5-6 and TRBJ2-3; 10 nucleotides align to TRBD2. The sequence was obtained from a woman aged 18-29 years with Graves' hyperthyroidism. CDR3 loop: CASSLGLAENTDTQYF. CDR3 DNA sequence: TGTGCCAGCAGCTTAGGACTAGCGGAAAACACAGATACGCAGTATTTT. The full variable domain, with the rest looked up from reference TRBV5-6 and TRBJ2-3, is DAGVTQSPTHLIKTRGQQVTLRCSPKSGHDTVSWYQQALGQGPQFIFQYYEEEERQRGNFPDRFSGHQFPNYSSELNVNALLLGDSALYLCASSLGLAENTDTQYFGPGTRLTVL.